This T cell receptor (beta chain) comes out of a study of glioma-infiltrating T cells. Regarding the study as a whole: Patients with low tissue-blood divergence carried a signature set of shared blood CDR3 motifs. Tissue and blood shared very few CDR3 sequences. Gliomas, especially low-grade, showed above-expected tissue-blood divergence; non-neoplastic patients showed below.

This clonotype was counted a few times. Its specificity is not known. TCR alpha and beta CDR3 regions were amplified from RNA using iRepertoire nested multiplex PCR. Each CDR3 protein gets one entry after TCRdb re-called the multiplex PCR reads with MiXCR. The sample comprises about 380,000 distinct CDR3 sequences, about 40% of which are singletons, and around 12% rests with the top ten. Germline CDR1 MGHRA, CDR2 YSYEKL. The CDR3 extends over 16 amino acids. V lost 4 bases to trimming and J lost 7 bases; unmatched junction nucleotides: 10. The clonotype originates from a human donor with low-grade glioma or glioblastoma, undergoing nonglioma brain surgery, or in good health (not recorded which). The sequenced material came from glioma tissue, nonneoplastic brain tissue, or PBMCs (not recorded which). The V call is TRBV4-1, the J call TRBJ2-7; TRBD2 matches at 13 bases. CDR3 protein: CASSPRTSGRSGEQYF. CDR3 DNA: TGCGCCAGCAGCCCACGGACTAGCGGGAGATCGGGGGAGCAGTACTTC.